Presented here are 2 T cell receptor beta chains from one specimen sequenced in a study of blood T cell repertoires in COVID-19. Produced via immunoSEQ multiplex PCR; TCRdb's table is partial and in-frame only. Found here are more than 200,000 clones, roughly 86% of them singletons; the top ten hold 1.5% to 2%. The sequenced material came from PBMCs or T cells enriched from blood (not recorded which). The receptors stem from a woman aged 45-59 years who had recovered from COVID-19.

The chain links TRBV6-2 or TRBV6-3 to TRBJ2-7; 11 bases match TRBD2. V shed 2 bases, J shed 2 bases, and the junction held 2 bases outside the gene matches. This CDR3 is built from 15 residues. The germline V gene has CDR1 MNHEY and CDR2 SVGEGT. As DNA, the CDR3 is TGTGCCAGCAGTTACATAGCGGGAGGGCCCTACGAGCAGTACTTC. Amino acid sequence: CASSYIAGGPYEQYF.

The V and J genes are TRBV29-1 and TRBJ1-3; 7 nucleotides align to TRBD1. V trimming: 7 bases; J trimming: 1 base; junction bases outside the gene matches: 1. This CDR3 is 12 amino acids long. Germline assignment: CDR1 SQVTM and CDR2 ANQGSEA. The CDR3 sequence is CSGQGSGNTIYF. As DNA, the CDR3 is TGCAGCGGACAGGGATCTGGAAACACCATATATTTT. Full variable domain (rest looked up from reference TRBV29-1 and TRBJ1-3): SAVISQKPSRDICQRGTSLTIQCQVDSQVTMMFWYRQQPGQSLTLIATANQGSEATYESGFVIDKFPISRPNLTFSTLTVSNMSPEDSSIYLCSGQGSGNTIYFGEGSWLTVV.